The following is a TCR beta chain sequence with its context. Per germline, CDR1 GTSNPN and CDR2 SVGIG (reference sequence). Between the trimmed V and J ends, which lost 4 bases and 8 bases, there was a span of 17 bases. CDR3 length: 14 amino acids. This entry belongs to a study of blood T cell repertoires in COVID-19. How the authors handled the data: Reference gene primer amplification gave nucleated cell count estimates. The repertoire was sequenced with immunoSEQ multiplex PCR; TCRdb's copy has only in-frame clones and lacks some. V, J and clone size reflect that table, while D and trimming were determined from the DNA. Seen here are hundreds of thousands of clones, approximately 89% observed once, and the top ten hold 3% to 4%.

The TCR sequence derives from a woman aged 18-29 years who had recovered from COVID-19. The chain uses TRBV30 and TRBJ1-4; D unresolved. Sequencing input: peripheral blood. The CDR3 protein is CAWNGRSGREKLFF. CDR3 DNA sequence: TGTGCCTGGAACGGCAGATCAGGTCGGGAAAAACTGTTTTTT.